This T cell receptor (beta chain) was recovered during a study of blood T cells in healthy people across ages. Study-wide results and caveats: Older age coincided with a roughly linear decline in TCR beta diversity per million T cells.

A sample-barcoded 5' primer and a J-beta primer mix were used in a second PCR of about 6 to 12 cycles. TCRdb reanalysed the 5' RACE reads using MiXCR and keeps one entry per CDR3 protein. The sample contains more than 1 million distinct CDR3 sequences, over 35% of which appear only once. Each sample had at least 6 million PBMCs isolated. CDR1 and CDR2 from the germline V gene are DFQATT and SNEGSKA (reference sequence). This CDR3 comprises 13 residues. Trimming left V 3 bases short and J 1 base short, with 6 bases between. A remark on this clonotype: Its matching antigen is unknown.

The TCR sequence derives from a woman aged 55-69 years in good health. This rearrangement joins TRBV20-1 to TRBJ2-2; no clear D gene. Sample: blood. The CDR3 DNA follows: TGCAGTGCTAGCAACTTGAACACCGGGGAGCTGTTTTTT. Translation gives CSASNLNTGELFF.